This T cell receptor beta chain was profiled in a study of T cell repertoires in cytomegalovirus infection. Study details: Public TCR beta signature analysis indicated the presence of both CMV infection and matching HLA type.

Study-wide results and limits: Predominance within the ex vivo response was attributable to HLA-C-restricted CMV-specific TCR beta clonotypes. Public TCR beta family frequency separated CMV-and-HLA carriers, including in an independent cohort.

TCRdb processed the reads anew with MiXCR; each CDR3 protein has one entry. The repertoire holds roughly 990,000 distinct CDR3 sequences, with roughly a third as singletons. Concerning this clonotype itself: The antigen is not known.

Per germline, CDR1 ENHRY and CDR2 SYGVKD. Trimming pared 8 bases from V and 6 bases from J, leaving 22 bases between. The length of the CDR3 is 16 residues. The clonotype was recovered from a human donor in good health (CMV status not recorded). Some clones in this sample may be carry-over from other donors' samples. The chain uses TRBV10-3 and TRBJ2-2; D could derive from TRBD1 or TRBD2 (5 bases each). Specimen: cultured CD8+ T cells from PBMCs, collected from culture after CMV antigen stimulation. CDR3 amino acids: CAIHGALVRDPGELFF. CDR3 DNA: TGTGCCATCCATGGGGCCCTAGTGAGGGACCCCGGGGAGCTGTTTTTT.